Listed below are T cell receptor beta chains from one sample, sequenced in a study of T cell repertoires in cytomegalovirus infection. TCRdb analysed the reads with MiXCR anew, one entry per CDR3 protein. Of 650,000 to 850,000 distinct CDR3 sequences listed, about 29% were seen once; the top ten hold under 15%. Antigens of these TCRs are unknown. The material was cultured CD8+ T cells from PBMCs, obtained from culture after CMV antigen stimulation. The source of these receptors is a human donor in good health (CMV status not recorded). Some clones in this sample may be carry-over from other donors' samples. The CDR3 runs from the conserved cysteine through the conserved F or W. The D gene is left open where the match is weak. Only part of the rows carry a size: once, few, many, or a class if the clone is expanded.

j_call: TRBJ1-1
d_call: .
clone_size: .
v_call: TRBV27
cdr3_nt: TGTGCCAGCAGTACCAAGACGAACACTGAAGCTTTCTTT
cdr3_aa: CASSTKTNTEAFF

j_call: TRBJ2-1
d_call: TRBD1
clone_size: .
v_call: TRBV6-2/TRBV6-3
cdr3_nt: TGTGCCAGCAGCTCCGACAGGGGGGCTTACAATGAGCAGTTCTTC
cdr3_aa: CASSSDRGAYNEQFF

j_call: TRBJ1-3
d_call: .
clone_size: many
v_call: TRBV6-5
cdr3_nt: TGTGCCAGCAGTTACAATCCGAACCGAAACACCATATATTTT
cdr3_aa: CASSYNPNRNTIYF

j_call: TRBJ1-2
d_call: .
clone_size: .
v_call: TRBV10-3
cdr3_nt: TGTGCCATCAGTGAAAACCAATATGGCTACACCTTC
cdr3_aa: CAISENQYGYTF

j_call: TRBJ1-2
d_call: .
clone_size: few
v_call: TRBV6-6
cdr3_nt: TGTGCCAGCAGTTATCTCATAGCCGATGGCTACACCTTC
cdr3_aa: CASSYLIADGYTF

j_call: TRBJ2-2
d_call: .
clone_size: few
v_call: TRBV7-2
cdr3_nt: TGTGCCAGCAGCTTAGGACCACCCCCCACCGGGGAGCTGTTTTTT
cdr3_aa: CASSLGPPPTGELFF

j_call: TRBJ2-7
d_call: .
clone_size: few
v_call: TRBV12-3/TRBV12-4
cdr3_nt: TGTGCCAGCAGTTTAGGCAAAAGGCAAGAGCAGTACTTC
cdr3_aa: CASSLGKRQEQYF

j_call: TRBJ2-5
d_call: .
clone_size: once
v_call: TRBV24-1
cdr3_nt: TGTGCCACCAGTGATGCGACTGGGGTGGACCAAGAGACCCAGTACTTC
cdr3_aa: CATSDATGVDQETQYF

j_call: TRBJ2-1
d_call: TRBD2
clone_size: many
v_call: TRBV19
cdr3_nt: TGTGCCAGTAGCCCAGCGGGGGGGCCCTACAATGAGCAGTTCTTC
cdr3_aa: CASSPAGGPYNEQFF

j_call: TRBJ2-2
d_call: .
clone_size: .
v_call: TRBV7-9
cdr3_nt: TGTGCCAGCAGCCCCCGGGACACTAACACCGGGGAGCTGTTTTTT
cdr3_aa: CASSPRDTNTGELFF

j_call: TRBJ2-5
d_call: TRBD2
clone_size: many
v_call: TRBV7-6
cdr3_nt: TGTGCCAGCAGTGAACTAGCGCTCATCCAAGAGACCCAGTACTTC
cdr3_aa: CASSELALIQETQYF

j_call: TRBJ2-7
d_call: .
clone_size: few
v_call: TRBV4-2
cdr3_nt: TGTGCCAGCAGCCAAGATAGGGCAGGAGCCTACGAGCAGTACTTC
cdr3_aa: CASSQDRAGAYEQYF

j_call: TRBJ2-5
d_call: .
clone_size: few
v_call: TRBV24-1
cdr3_nt: TGTGCCACCAGTGATTTAGGTAACGGATTCCAAGAGACCCAGTACTTC
cdr3_aa: CATSDLGNGFQETQYF

j_call: TRBJ2-1
d_call: .
clone_size: many
v_call: TRBV7-2
cdr3_nt: TGTGCCAGCAGCTTGATTCTAGGAAGCGATGAGCAGTTCTTC
cdr3_aa: CASSLILGSDEQFF

j_call: TRBJ1-1
d_call: TRBD1
clone_size: many
v_call: TRBV7-2
cdr3_nt: TGTGCCAGCAGCATAGGACAGGGTCTAGGTGAAGCTTTCTTT
cdr3_aa: CASSIGQGLGEAFF

j_call: TRBJ1-2
d_call: TRBD1
clone_size: .
v_call: TRBV4-1
cdr3_nt: TGCGCCAGCAGCCCAGAGGGACAGGGGAACTATGGCTACACCTTC
cdr3_aa: CASSPEGQGNYGYTF

j_call: TRBJ1-3
d_call: .
clone_size: .
v_call: TRBV6-5
cdr3_nt: TGTGCCAGCAGATCCCCGGGTAGGGCTGGAAACACCATATATTTT
cdr3_aa: CASRSPGRAGNTIYF

j_call: TRBJ2-1
d_call: .
clone_size: few
v_call: TRBV14
cdr3_nt: TGTGCCAGCAGCCCCTGGCGGACCAATGAGCAGTTCTTC
cdr3_aa: CASSPWRTNEQFF

j_call: TRBJ2-5
d_call: .
clone_size: .
v_call: TRBV7-9
cdr3_nt: TGTGCCAGCAGCTTAACAGACGGGGAGACCCAGTACTTC
cdr3_aa: CASSLTDGETQYF

j_call: TRBJ1-4
d_call: .
clone_size: .
v_call: TRBV4-2
cdr3_nt: TGTGCCAGCAGCCAAGGGATCATTAATGAAAAACTGTTTTTT
cdr3_aa: CASSQGIINEKLFF

j_call: TRBJ2-1
d_call: TRBD2
clone_size: once
v_call: TRBV19
cdr3_nt: TGTGCCAGTAGTATAGGTAGGGACTATGGTAATGAGCAGTTCTTC
cdr3_aa: CASSIGRDYGNEQFF

j_call: TRBJ1-1
d_call: TRBD1
clone_size: many
v_call: TRBV27
cdr3_nt: TGTGCCAGCAGTTTACACAGGGGAATGAACACTGAAGCTTTCTTT
cdr3_aa: CASSLHRGMNTEAFF

j_call: TRBJ1-3
d_call: .
clone_size: few
v_call: TRBV2
cdr3_nt: TGTGCCAGCAGTTGGACGGGAAGCTCTGGAAACACCATATATTTT
cdr3_aa: CASSWTGSSGNTIYF

j_call: TRBJ2-2
d_call: .
clone_size: .
v_call: TRBV7-6
cdr3_nt: TGTGCCAGCAGGCCACACACCGGGGAGCTGTTTTTT
cdr3_aa: CASRPHTGELFF

j_call: TRBJ2-3
d_call: TRBD2
clone_size: .
v_call: TRBV7-9
cdr3_nt: TGTGCCAGCGGCCAATCGGGTCCCTGGCGGGAGCGGGATACGCAGTATTTT
cdr3_aa: CASGQSGPWRERDTQYF

j_call: TRBJ2-1
d_call: TRBD1
clone_size: .
v_call: TRBV20-1
cdr3_nt: TGCAGTGCTTTAAACAGGGGTGAAAATGAGCAGTTCTTC
cdr3_aa: CSALNRGENEQFF

j_call: TRBJ2-2
d_call: .
clone_size: few
v_call: TRBV6-5
cdr3_nt: TGTGCCAGCAGTTACGGCAGGGCGGGCACCGGGGAGCTGTTTTTT
cdr3_aa: CASSYGRAGTGELFF

j_call: TRBJ1-1
d_call: .
clone_size: few
v_call: TRBV6-1
cdr3_nt: TGTGCCAGCAGTCCTCGGACAGCGAGACCTGAAGCTTTCTTT
cdr3_aa: CASSPRTARPEAFF

j_call: TRBJ1-5
d_call: TRBD1
clone_size: .
v_call: TRBV20-1
cdr3_nt: TGCAGTGCTAGAGTGTCACAGGGGCCCCCCAATCAGCCCCAGCATTTT
cdr3_aa: CSARVSQGPPNQPQHF

j_call: TRBJ1-4
d_call: .
clone_size: .
v_call: TRBV27
cdr3_nt: TGTGCCAGCAGCCTCAGGGGCCCCCCGGTTAATGAAAAACTGTTTTTT
cdr3_aa: CASSLRGPPVNEKLFF

j_call: TRBJ2-7
d_call: .
clone_size: .
v_call: TRBV9
cdr3_nt: TGTGCCAGCAGCGTAGCAGGCGGGGGCAGGGCGATGGAGCAGTACTTC
cdr3_aa: CASSVAGGGRAMEQYF

j_call: TRBJ2-3
d_call: .
clone_size: .
v_call: TRBV6-5
cdr3_nt: TGTGCCAGCAGTGAAGTGCCGGGGAATACGCAGTATTTT
cdr3_aa: CASSEVPGNTQYF

j_call: TRBJ2-1
d_call: .
clone_size: many
v_call: TRBV7-9
cdr3_nt: TGTGCCAGCAGCTTGCCCGGGACCGACAATGAGCAGTTCTTC
cdr3_aa: CASSLPGTDNEQFF

j_call: TRBJ2-1
d_call: TRBD1
clone_size: few
v_call: TRBV5-1
cdr3_nt: TGCGCCAGCAGCTTGGGCGGACAGGCCTACAATGAGCAGTTCTTC
cdr3_aa: CASSLGGQAYNEQFF

j_call: TRBJ2-7
d_call: .
clone_size: .
v_call: TRBV7-6
cdr3_nt: TGTGCCAGCAGCTCTGGGGTGGTCCCCTACGAGCAGTACTTC
cdr3_aa: CASSSGVVPYEQYF

j_call: TRBJ2-1
d_call: .
clone_size: many
v_call: TRBV7-2
cdr3_nt: TGTGCCAGCAGCTTAGTAGTTTTCCCTGAAGTACCCAATGAGCAGTTCTTC
cdr3_aa: CASSLVVFPEVPNEQFF

j_call: TRBJ1-2
d_call: TRBD1
clone_size: once
v_call: TRBV7-9
cdr3_nt: TGTGTCGGCGATAGGGGGCCAGACTATGGCTACACCTTC
cdr3_aa: CVGDRGPDYGYTF

j_call: TRBJ1-6
d_call: .
clone_size: .
v_call: TRBV6-2/TRBV6-3
cdr3_nt: TGTGCCAGCGCCACCCGTACAGGTCAGAATTCACCCCTCCACTTT
cdr3_aa: CASATRTGQNSPLHF